This T cell receptor (beta chain) was captured in a study of OX40 agonist ivuxolimab in advanced cancers. The wider study: At doses from 0.01 to 10 mg/kg, patients were given intravenous ivuxolimab every 2 weeks. Melanoma, hepatocellular carcinoma, head and neck or renal cell cancer occurred in dose-escalation patients. Study-wide results and limits: Averaged across samples, CD8+ T cells carried more expanded clones than CD4+ did.

Germline lookup yields CDR1 GTSNPN and CDR2 SVGIG (reference sequence). Trimming cost V 5 bases and J 1 base; bases outside gene matches: 5. This CDR3 is built from 15 residues. Repertoires were generated with immunoSEQ multiplex PCR, while TCRdb's copy carries only in-frame clones and drops some. The table records 82,000 or so clones, more than 80% of them present only once. For this clone: Antigen: not known.

Exclusion of a patient followed from autoimmune disease history or systemic immunosuppression. This sequence was found in an adult with an advanced solid tumor such as melanoma, head and neck, liver or kidney cancer. The V gene is TRBV30, the J gene TRBJ1-6; the match to TRBD1 covers 7 bases. This sample comprised CD4+ or CD8+ T cells sorted from blood, obtained in a trial of the OX40 agonist ivuxolimab. Written as DNA, the CDR3 is TGTGCCTGGGACAGGGAATCGTCCTATAATTCACCCCTCCACTTT. This sequence encodes CAWDRESSYNSPLHF.